This T cell receptor (beta chain) was retrieved from a study of blood T cell repertoires in COVID-19. About the study: The cDNA or gDNA used as material had been derived from T cells, B-cell-depleted T cells, or PBMCs.

In the authors' workflow: Researchers report that nucleated cell counts were estimated from reference gene primer amplification. Some clones are missing from TCRdb's copy, which holds only in-frame ones; the method was immunoSEQ multiplex PCR. The DNA was the basis for D and trimming; V, J and clone size are from that table. The sample shows approximately 50,000 clones, about 91% of them seen only once. CDR1 is MNHEY and CDR2 is SVGAGI in the germline V gene. V lost 4 bases to trimming and J lost 0 bases; unmatched junction nucleotides: 6. This CDR3 has 16 amino acids. Sequenced sample: peripheral blood. J is TRBJ2-3 and V is TRBV6-5; TRBD2 matches at 8 bases. The clonotype comes from a man between 45 and 60 years old with active COVID-19. The chain's CDR3 is CASSSGGGGSTDTQYF. The CDR3 DNA follows: TGTGCCAGCAGTTCAGGAGGCGGGGGGAGCACAGATACGCAGTATTTT.